These 27 T cell receptor beta chains were sequenced from one sample in a study of OX40 agonist ivuxolimab in advanced cancers. Clones were sequenced by immunoSEQ multiplex PCR, and TCRdb holds only the in-frame ones, with some missing. Of roughly 53,000 clones listed, around four fifths are singletons. Source: CD4+ or CD8+ T cells sorted from blood, taken in a trial of the OX40 agonist ivuxolimab. Source of these receptors: an adult with an advanced solid tumor such as melanoma, head and neck, liver or kidney cancer.

V and J are TRBV30 and TRBJ2-6, with 12 bases matching TRBD1. This CDR3 region has 17 residues. After removal of 5 bases from V and 1 base from J, the junction contained 6 bases not matched to a gene. In germline, CDR1 is GTSNPN, CDR2 SVGIG (reference sequence). CDR3 amino acids: CAWFRDRGRSGANVLTF. DNA of the CDR3: TGTGCCTGGTTCCGGGACAGGGGGCGATCTGGGGCCAACGTCCTGACTTTC.

The chain joins TRBV9 to TRBJ2-1; 7 bases are a match to TRBD2. Per germline, CDR1 SGDLS and CDR2 YYNGEE. The junction had 5 bases not matched to a gene; V was cut back by 3 bases and J by 2 bases. The CDR3 totals 15 residues. CDR3 region: CASSGSGHPYNEQFF. CDR3 DNA sequence: TGTGCCAGCAGCGGTAGCGGGCATCCCTACAATGAGCAGTTCTTC.

The chain uses TRBV7-8 and TRBJ2-5; unclear D gene. Trimming removed 0 bases at V and 4 bases at J, with 24 bases between. CDR3 length equals 19 residues. Germline V gene sequence: CDR1 SGHVS, CDR2 FQNEAQ. DNA of the CDR3: TGTGCCAGCAGCTTAGCCCCGGTTTTAAGTCATGGGGATAGAGAGACCCAGTACTTC. Encoded protein: CASSLAPVLSHGDRETQYF.

The chain carries TRBV25-1 and TRBJ1-1; D not certain. CDR1 and CDR2 (germline): MGHDK, SYGVNS. The CDR3 sequence is 12 residues long. Trimming took off 4 bases at V and 11 bases at J, with 14 bases between the two ends. CDR3: CASSVNDLGAFF. The CDR3 coding sequence is TGTGCCAGCAGTGTAAATGACCTGGGGGCTTTCTTT.

There are a few counts of this clone. This chain joins TRBV6-5 and TRBJ2-3; a weak D match, TRBD2 (5 bases). This CDR3 region has 15 residues. The germline V and J ends were trimmed by 5 bases and 4 bases, with 16 bases remaining between them. The germline gives CDR1 MNHEY, CDR2 SVGAGI. Here the CDR3 DNA reads TGTGCCAGCAGTCAACCGGGAATGACTCCAGATACGCAGTATTTT. Encoded protein: CASSQPGMTPDTQYF.

The V call is TRBV10-3, the J call TRBJ2-1; 8 positions agree with TRBD2. Looked up from germline, CDR1 is ENHRY and CDR2 is SYGVKD. The trim removed 0 bases at V and 5 bases at J, leaving 3 bases unmatched. This CDR3 is 15 amino acids long. The CDR3 protein is CAISESGLANNEQFF. For the CDR3, the DNA is TGTGCCATCAGTGAGTCCGGACTAGCCAACAATGAGCAGTTCTTC.

This chain connects TRBV6-1 to TRBJ2-5; TRBD1 matches 9 bases. From germline, CDR1 is MNHNS and CDR2 SASEGT. The CDR3 is made up of 14 amino acids. V gave up 8 bases and J gave up 3 bases; unmatched junction bases: 7. The CDR3 region is CASLPGQGEETQYF. CDR3 bases: TGTGCCAGCCTCCCGGGACAGGGTGAAGAGACCCAGTACTTC.

The chain recombines TRBV18 with TRBJ1-6, with 7 positions matching TRBD1. J lost 12 bases, V lost 6 bases, and 8 bases had no gene match. Germline CDR1 and CDR2: KGHSH and LQKENI. There are 13 residues in the CDR3. The DNA for the CDR3 is TGTGCCAGCTCGCCCGCTCAGGGGGGACCCCTCCACTTT. This gives the protein CASSPAQGGPLHF.

The chain uses TRBV11-3 and TRBJ1-5; D gene uncertain. Germline CDR1 and CDR2: SGHNT and YENEEA. Trimming removed 3 bases at V and 5 bases at J, with 11 bases between. The CDR3 is 14 amino acids. The CDR3 bases are TGTGCCAGCAGCTTGGTGGGGTACGATCAGCCCCAGCATTTT. Its translation is CASSLVGYDQPQHF.

This rearrangement joins TRBV10-3 to TRBJ1-3; D not resolved. This CDR3 contains 14 residues. Germline CDR1 ENHRY, CDR2 SYGVKD. Trimming cost V 2 bases and J 4 bases, with 9 bases left between them. CDR3 amino acids: CAISEQFRGNTIYF. CDR3 DNA: TGTGCCATCAGTGAGCAGTTTCGGGGAAACACCATATATTTT.

The genes are TRBV9 and TRBJ2-5, with 8 bases matching TRBD1. CDR3 length: 15 residues. CDR1 is SGDLS and CDR2 is YYNGEE in the germline V gene. The V gene end was trimmed by 4 bases and the J gene end by 0 bases; junction bases not matched to a gene: 5. The chain's CDR3 is CASSRGTGDQETQYF. CDR3 nucleotide sequence: TGTGCCAGCAGCCGTGGGACAGGTGACCAAGAGACCCAGTACTTC.

This clone was observed once. This chain links TRBV11-3 with TRBJ1-1; D may be TRBD1 (6 bases). The V gene's germline CDR1 is SGHNT and CDR2 YENEEA. V lost 2 bases and J lost 8, with 12 bases in between. This CDR3 comprises 13 residues. This CDR3 is CASSLIAGTEAFF. The DNA for the CDR3 is TGTGCCAGCAGCTTAATCGCAGGGACAGAAGCTTTCTTT. The full variable domain, its missing parts supplied by reference TRBV11-3 and TRBJ1-1, is EAGVVQSPRYKIIEKKQPVAFWCNPISGHNTLYWYLQNLGQGPELLIRYENEEAVDDSQLPKDRFSAERLKGVDSTLKIQPAELGDSAVYLCASSLIAGTEAFFGQGTRLTVV.

This sequence joins TRBV7-7 and TRBJ2-3; the D gene is possibly TRBD1 (5 bases). The ends were cut back, 0 bases at V and 1 base at J, with 8 bases in the middle. The CDR3 extends over 15 amino acids. Germline V CDR1 and CDR2: SSHAT, FNYEAQ (reference sequence). The CDR3 protein is CASSLAGLGTDTQYF. CDR3 in DNA: TGTGCCAGCAGCTTAGCGGGGCTTGGCACAGATACGCAGTATTTT.

The chain couples TRBV4-2 to TRBJ1-2; unclear D gene. V lost 0 bases to trimming and J lost 7 bases, with 12 bases between them. The germline CDR1 and CDR2 sequences are LGHNA and YNFKEQ. The CDR3 sequence is 14 residues long. CDR3 sequence reads: CASSQDLRNAGYTF. The CDR3 coding sequence is TGTGCCAGCAGCCAAGATCTCAGGAATGCTGGCTACACCTTC.

The chain has TRBV7-3 and TRBJ2-3, with 12 positions matching TRBD2. Germline lookup yields CDR1 SGHTA and CDR2 FQGTGA. The CDR3 has 16 amino acids. Unmatched junction bases numbered 6, after V lost 5 bases and J lost 3 bases. CDR3: CASSHPGTSGTDTQYF. In DNA form, the CDR3 reads TGTGCCAGCAGCCATCCCGGGACTAGCGGGACAGATACGCAGTATTTT.

The chain links TRBV4-3 to TRBJ1-2; 9 bases agree with TRBD1. CDR1 is LGHNA and CDR2 is YSLEER in the germline V gene. This CDR3 region has 15 residues. V lost 0 bases, J lost 7 bases, and 6 bases stayed unmatched. As DNA, the CDR3 is TGCGCCAGCAGCCAAGATCCGGGACAGGGACGTGGCTACACCTTC. Encoded protein: CASSQDPGQGRGYTF.

A single count supports this clone. This chain connects TRBV4-1 to TRBJ1-2; D ambiguous. The CDR3 sequence is 15 residues long. V dropped 0 bases and J dropped 0 bases, with 8 bases sitting between them. Per the germline V gene, CDR1 is MGHRA and CDR2 is YSYEKL. CDR3 DNA sequence: TGCGCCAGCAGCCAAGAACGCAGCCCTAACTATGGCTACACCTTC. Protein product: CASSQERSPNYGYTF.

V gene TRBV18 combines with J gene TRBJ2-7; the match to TRBD2 covers 12 bases. After removal of 1 base from V and 5 bases from J, the junction contained 3 bases not matched to a gene. The CDR3 runs to 15 residues. Germline V lookup: CDR1 KGHSH, CDR2 LQKENI. The CDR3 is CASSPQASGGDEQYF. Written as DNA, the CDR3 is TGTGCCAGCTCACCACAGGCTAGCGGGGGGGACGAGCAGTACTTC.

The chain couples TRBV5-1 to TRBJ1-2; the D is unclear. The germline gives CDR1 SGHRS, CDR2 YFSETQ. The CDR3 totals 14 residues. V lost 4 bases, J lost 1 base, and 11 bases lay in between. CDR3 nucleotide sequence: TGCGCCAGCAGCGAGGGCTCCCTTAACTATGGCTACACCTTC. Translation: CASSEGSLNYGYTF.

This chain connects TRBV7-2 to TRBJ1-2; the D is unclear. CDR1 and CDR2 from the germline V gene are SGHTA and FQGNSA. The CDR3 contains 15 residues. V was trimmed by 1 base and J by 4 bases, leaving 13 bases between them. CDR3 nucleotide sequence: TGTGCCAGCAGCTTAGGGTCCAGCGATACCTATGGCTACACCTTC. It is translated as CASSLGSSDTYGYTF.

The chain has TRBV30 and TRBJ2-5, with 12 bases identical to TRBD1. Germline-derived CDR1 and CDR2 are GTSNPN and SVGIG (reference sequence). The length of the CDR3 is 15 residues. V lost 3 bases and J lost 5; bases outside the gene matches: 7. CDR3: CAWRRGQGAFETQYF. CDR3 in DNA: TGTGCCTGGAGGAGGGGACAGGGGGCGTTCGAGACCCAGTACTTC.

Remarks on this clone: One end of the junction fails to match germline, which may point to a read error. The chain employs TRBV5-4 and TRBJ1-1, with a weak D call TRBD1 (6 bases). CDR3 length: 13 residues. Germline V CDR1 and CDR2: SGHNT, YYREEE (reference sequence). DNA of the CDR3: TGCGCCAGCAGCAAGACAGGGAACACTGAAGCTTTCTTT. It yields the protein CASSKTGNTEAFF.

The genes are TRBV28 and TRBJ1-2; 10 positions match TRBD1. The CDR3 contains 14 residues. The junction had 6 bases not matched to a gene; V was cut back by 6 bases and J by 5 bases. Germline V gene data show CDR1 as MDHEN and CDR2 as SYDVKM. CDR3 DNA sequence: TGTGCCAGCAGGGACAGGGGGGATGTGTATGGCTACACCTTC. Its protein is CASRDRGDVYGYTF.

The V call is TRBV5-4, the J call TRBJ2-1, with D perhaps matching TRBD2 (6 bases). Germline V CDR1 and CDR2: SGHNT, YYREEE (reference sequence). Trimming shortened V by 4 bases and J by 7 bases, and 15 bases separated the two germline ends. CDR3 length: 14 amino acids. CDR3 sequence (DNA): TGTGCCAGCAGCCCCAATCCTGGGGGGAATGAGCAGTTCTTC. Its protein is CASSPNPGGNEQFF. The whole variable domain, filled in from reference TRBV5-4 and TRBJ2-1, reads ETGVTQSPTHLIKTRGQQVTLRCSSQSGHNTVSWYQQALGQGPQFIFQYYREEENGRGNFPPRFSGLQFPNYSSELNVNALELDDSALYLCASSPNPGGNEQFFGPGTRLTVL.

The chain joins TRBV7-9 to TRBJ2-3; D call uncertain. CDR3 length: 14 residues. Germline V gene sequence: CDR1 SEHNR, CDR2 FQNEAQ (reference sequence). V lost 2 bases to trimming and J lost 1 base, with 7 bases between them. The CDR3 bases are TGTGCCAGCAGCTTAAGTAGGGGCACAGATACGCAGTATTTT. Its protein product is CASSLSRGTDTQYF.

Concerning this clone: This CDR3 is also generated by other DNA sequences in the sample. This chain connects TRBV6-1 to TRBJ2-3; no clear D. Germline CDR1 is MNHNS and CDR2 is SASEGT. V lost 6 bases, J lost 0 bases, and 7 bases lay in between. The CDR3 is 13 residues long. Written as DNA, the CDR3 is TGTGCCAGCAGAGAGTCTAGCACAGATACGCAGTATTTT. Protein sequence: CASRESSTDTQYF.

The chain couples TRBV27 to TRBJ1-1, with a tentative D call TRBD1 (6 bases). Looked up from germline, CDR1 is MNHEY and CDR2 is SMNVEV (reference sequence). V lost 4 bases to trimming and J lost 6 bases, with 24 bases between them. This CDR3 has 17 amino acids. The CDR3 DNA is TGTGCCAGCAGTTCCTGGGGGGGGCAGGGGCGCAGGGCTGAAGCTTTCTTT. It specifies CASSSWGGQGRRAEAFF.